The 32 T cell receptor beta chains given below trace back to one sample, sequenced in a study of blood T cell repertoires in COVID-19. Assay: immunoSEQ multiplex PCR; the TCRdb copy retains only in-frame clones and omits some. The data contain 150,000 to 200,000 clones, about four fifths of them singletons. Sequencing input: peripheral blood. The receptors come from a man aged 18-30 years with active or convalescent COVID-19.

J is TRBJ1-1 and V is TRBV4-3; 10 bases line up with TRBD1. The CDR3 is 15 amino acids. The trim removed 1 base at V and 4 bases at J, leaving 3 bases unmatched. Germline loops: CDR1 LGHNA, CDR2 YSLEER. CDR3 in amino acids: CASSQARTGGTEAFF. Written as DNA, the CDR3 is TGCGCCAGCAGCCAAGCCCGGACAGGGGGCACTGAAGCTTTCTTT.

The chain carries TRBV27 and TRBJ1-1; maybe TRBD1 (6 bases). CDR1 is MNHEY, CDR2 SMNVEV, per germline (reference sequence). Trimming stripped 5 bases from V and 6 bases from J, with 22 bases between. The CDR3 totals 16 residues. The CDR3 protein is CASSHRDPPGASEAFF. The CDR3 region has the DNA TGTGCCAGCAGTCACCGAGACCCTCCAGGGGCTTCTGAAGCTTTCTTT.

The chain couples TRBV7-2 to TRBJ1-5; D uncertain. The germline V and J ends were trimmed by 5 bases and 4 bases, with 9 bases remaining between them. This CDR3 spans 13 amino acids. CDR1 and CDR2 from the germline V gene are SGHTA and FQGNSA. CDR3 sequence reads: CASSTRTNQPQHF. CDR3 coding DNA: TGTGCCAGCAGCACCAGGACTAATCAGCCCCAGCATTTT.

The table lists this clone with a count of one. The gene calls are TRBV19 and TRBJ1-5; D may be TRBD1 (6 bases). Trimming stripped 7 bases from V and 4 bases from J, with 11 bases between. Germline V gene lookup returns CDR1 LNHDA and CDR2 SQIVND (reference sequence). The CDR3 has 13 residues. This chain's CDR3 is CASKRDINQPQHF. In DNA form, the CDR3 reads TGTGCCAGTAAGCGGGACATAAATCAGCCCCAGCATTTT.

The chain recombines TRBV6-5 with TRBJ1-5; TRBD1 aligns across 8 bases. The CDR3 consists of 14 residues. The V and J ends lost 6 bases and 4 bases, in that order; junction bases with no gene match: 5. The V gene's germline CDR1 is MNHEY and CDR2 SVGAGI. The CDR3 DNA reads TGTGCCAGCAGGAAGACAGGGGAGAATCAGCCCCAGCATTTT. It is translated as CASRKTGENQPQHF.

This sequence joins TRBV2 and TRBJ2-7; TRBD1 matches at 10 bases. Germline-derived CDR1 and CDR2 are SNHLY and FYNNEI. V shed 1 base, J shed 6 bases, and the junction held 6 bases outside the gene matches. This CDR3 has 15 residues. CDR3 amino acids: CASSEGRQGAVEQYF. Here the CDR3 DNA reads TGTGCCAGCAGTGAAGGGAGACAGGGGGCCGTCGAGCAGTACTTC.

The chain has TRBV5-1 and TRBJ2-7; D possibly corresponds to TRBD2 (6 bases). This CDR3 is 14 amino acids long. Per the germline V gene, CDR1 is SGHRS and CDR2 is YFSETQ. Trimming stripped 6 bases from V and 2 bases from J, with 15 bases between. The DNA for the CDR3 is TGCGCCAGCAAACTTGGTTGGGGGGCCTACGAGCAGTACTTC. It specifies CASKLGWGAYEQYF. Full variable domain (outside the CDR3, taken from reference TRBV5-1 and TRBJ2-7): KAGVTQTPRYLIKTRGQQVTLSCSPISGHRSVSWYQQTPGQGLQFLFEYFSETQRNKGNFPGRFSGRQFSNSRSEMNVSTLELGDSALYLCASKLGWGAYEQYFGPGTRLTVT.

The genes are TRBV7-2 and TRBJ2-7; D perhaps matches TRBD1 (6 bases). Germline-derived CDR1 and CDR2 are SGHTA and FQGNSA. The V gene lost 6 bases and the J gene lost 4 bases, with 16 bases spanning the gap. This CDR3 has 14 residues. CDR3 DNA: TGTGCCAGCAGAGTACAGGGTGATGGGTACGAGCAGTACTTC. Amino acids: CASRVQGDGYEQYF. Full variable domain (missing parts from reference TRBV7-2 and TRBJ2-7): GAGVSQSPSNKVTEKGKDVELRCDPISGHTALYWYRQSLGQGLEFLIYFQGNSAPDKSGLPSDRFSAERTGGSVSTLTIQRTQQEDSAVYLCASRVQGDGYEQYFGPGTRLTVT.

This clone was seen only a few times. The V and J genes are TRBV5-1 and TRBJ2-7; 10 positions agree with TRBD1. Germline V gene sequence: CDR1 SGHRS, CDR2 YFSETQ. The CDR3 sequence is 15 residues long. Unmatched junction bases numbered 6, after V lost 2 bases and J lost 4 bases. This CDR3 is CASSLLTGGAYEQYF. The DNA of the CDR3 is TGCGCCAGCAGCTTACTGACAGGGGGCGCGTACGAGCAGTACTTC.

The chain uses TRBV5-1 and TRBJ2-7, with 14 bases that match TRBD2. Germline V lookup: CDR1 SGHRS, CDR2 YFSETQ. This CDR3 has 14 amino acids. The trim removed 4 bases at V and 5 bases at J, leaving 2 bases unmatched. CDR3 sequence: CASSEGLAGDEQYF. In DNA, the CDR3 is TGCGCCAGCAGCGAGGGACTAGCGGGAGACGAGCAGTACTTC.

This chain joins TRBV9 and TRBJ2-7; perhaps TRBD1 as D (6 bases). The germline V gene encodes CDR1 SGDLS and CDR2 YYNGEE. With 3 bases removed from V and 3 bases from J, the gap between germline ends came to 22 bases. The CDR3 covers 17 residues. For the CDR3, the DNA is TGTGCCAGCAGCGCCACCCAGCACGGGACATTCCACTACGAGCAGTACTTC. As protein: CASSATQHGTFHYEQYF.

A single count supports this clone. This rearrangement joins TRBV2 to TRBJ1-5; D perhaps matches TRBD1 (5 bases). Germline lookup yields CDR1 SNHLY and CDR2 FYNNEI. Trimming pared 7 bases from V and 4 bases from J, leaving 11 bases between. This CDR3 is built from 13 residues. CDR3 sequence (DNA): TGTGCCAGCACGATAAGGGGTAATCAGCCCCAGCATTTT. It yields the protein CASTIRGNQPQHF.

This clone appeared a few times. The J gene is TRBJ2-3, the V gene TRBV6-6; TRBD1 matches at 9 bases. The CDR3 sequence is 15 residues long. CDR1 MNHNY and CDR2 SVGAGI come from the germline V gene (reference sequence). Trimming at V came to 4 bases and at J to 4 bases, leaving 6 bases not matched to a gene. CDR3 in amino acids: CASSSSGTGSDTQYF. In DNA, the CDR3 is TGTGCCAGCAGTTCCTCGGGGACAGGGTCAGATACGCAGTATTTT.

This chain uses TRBV4-1 with TRBJ2-7; 9 bases line up with TRBD1. With V trimmed by 6 bases and J by 2 bases, 8 bases remained unmatched. The CDR3 totals 15 residues. The V gene's germline CDR1 is MGHRA and CDR2 YSYEKL. The CDR3 sequence: CASRLGGQGTYEQYF. The DNA for the CDR3 is TGCGCCAGCAGGCTAGGGGGACAGGGAACCTACGAGCAGTACTTC.

This chain connects TRBV19 to TRBJ2-2; 8 nucleotides align to TRBD1. This CDR3 spans 15 amino acids. The germline V gene has CDR1 LNHDA and CDR2 SQIVND (reference sequence). The ends lost 6 bases at V and 5 bases at J; junction bases unmatched: 8. The CDR3 protein is CASSQTGVRTGELFF. The CDR3, as DNA: TGTGCCAGTAGCCAGACAGGGGTTCGGACCGGGGAGCTGTTTTTT.

The DNA of the CDR3 is TGCGCCACTCGGGCAGGGGATGACACCGGGGAGCTGTTTTTT. It is translated as CATRAGDDTGELFF. This sequence joins TRBV5-1 and TRBJ2-2, with D possibly being TRBD1 (6 bases). CDR3 size: 14 residues. In germline, CDR1 is SGHRS, CDR2 YFSETQ. Trimming stripped 9 bases from V and 3 bases from J, with 15 bases between. Combining the CDR3 with reference TRBV5-1 and TRBJ2-2 gives the whole variable domain KAGVTQTPRYLIKTRGQQVTLSCSPISGHRSVSWYQQTPGQGLQFLFEYFSETQRNKGNFPGRFSGRQFSNSRSEMNVSTLELGDSALYLCATRAGDDTGELFFGEGSRLTVL.

The rearrangement joins TRBV7-6 to TRBJ2-5; TRBD1 is a possible D gene (6 bases). Germline V lookup: CDR1 SGHVS, CDR2 FNYEAQ. This CDR3 comprises 12 residues. Trimming took off 5 bases at V and 5 bases at J, with 9 bases between the two ends. The CDR3 bases are TGTGCCAGCAGCCCGAGGGGGGAGACCCAGTACTTC. Translated: CASSPRGETQYF.

This clone was seen a few times. The chain joins TRBV5-1 to TRBJ2-7; TRBD1 matches 9 bases. CDR1 and CDR2 (germline): SGHRS, YFSETQ. The CDR3 consists of 16 residues. V shed 3 bases, J shed 4 bases, and the junction held 11 bases outside the gene matches. CDR3 in amino acids: CASSWGQGLGHYEQYF. CDR3 DNA sequence: TGCGCCAGCAGCTGGGGACAGGGCCTGGGCCATTACGAGCAGTACTTC. Full variable domain (missing parts from reference TRBV5-1 and TRBJ2-7): KAGVTQTPRYLIKTRGQQVTLSCSPISGHRSVSWYQQTPGQGLQFLFEYFSETQRNKGNFPGRFSGRQFSNSRSEMNVSTLELGDSALYLCASSWGQGLGHYEQYFGPGTRLTVT.

The genes are TRBV7-3 and TRBJ2-3; 7 bases fit TRBD2. The CDR3 is 15 amino acids. V lost 2 bases to trimming and J lost 3 bases; unmatched junction nucleotides: 5. CDR1 and CDR2 from the germline V gene are SGHTA and FQGTGA. CDR3 loop: CASSLSGRTTDTQYF. DNA of the CDR3: TGTGCCAGCAGCTTATCCGGGAGGACAACAGATACGCAGTATTTT.

The rearrangement joins TRBV6-5 to TRBJ2-1; 7 bases are a match to TRBD2. The CDR3 contains 15 residues. The germline V gene has CDR1 MNHEY and CDR2 SVGAGI. Trimming removed 4 bases from V and 7 bases from J; junction bases left unmatched: 10. DNA for the CDR3: TGTGCCAGCAGTTCCAAACAGCGGGAAGGGAATGAGCAGTTCTTC. Translation: CASSSKQREGNEQFF.

A few counts support this clone. This rearrangement joins TRBV7-2 to TRBJ2-1; perhaps TRBD2 as D (5 bases). The CDR3 runs to 15 residues. Germline V gene data show CDR1 as SGHTA and CDR2 as FQGNSA. V was shortened by 1 base and J by 1 base, with 8 bases between the two germline ends. CDR3 sequence: CASSLGWESYNEQFF. The DNA for the CDR3 is TGTGCCAGCAGCTTAGGTTGGGAGTCCTACAATGAGCAGTTCTTC.

The table lists this clone with a few counts. This chain links TRBV1 with TRBJ2-7; the table gives TRBD2 as D, unverified against the DNA. TRBV1 is classified as a pseudogene. The CDR3 consists of 15 residues. Here the CDR3 reads CTSSQETSGSNEQYF. Written as DNA, the CDR3 is TGCACCAGCAGCCAAGAGACTAGCGGGAGCAACGAGCAGTACTTC.

This clone was picked up one time. This sequence joins TRBV7-9 and TRBJ2-2; 16 bases are shared with TRBD2. After removal of 2 bases from V and 6 bases from J, the junction contained 6 bases not matched to a gene. The CDR3 spans 18 residues. Germline V gene lookup returns CDR1 SEHNR and CDR2 FQNEAQ (reference sequence). The CDR3 DNA reads as TGTGCCAGCAGCTTATCAGGGACTAGCGGGAGGGTCGCCGGGGAGCTGTTTTTT. This gives the protein CASSLSGTSGRVAGELFF.

V gene TRBV18 combines with J gene TRBJ2-2, with TRBD1 identical over 9 bases. V lost 0 bases, J lost 4 bases, and 0 bases stayed unmatched. From germline, CDR1 is KGHSH and CDR2 LQKENI. The CDR3 is made up of 15 amino acids. CDR3 nucleotide sequence: TGTGCCAGCTCACCACCACAGGGGGCCACCGGGGAGCTGTTTTTT. Translating it yields CASSPPQGATGELFF.

The chain employs TRBV12-3 or TRBV12-4 and TRBJ1-2, with TRBD1 matching 8 bases. This CDR3 is built from 13 residues. Trimming removed 6 bases from V and 8 bases from J; junction bases left unmatched: 8. CDR3 protein: CASSSQGARGYTF. Here the CDR3 DNA reads TGTGCCAGCAGCTCTCAGGGGGCACGGGGCTACACCTTC.

This sequence joins TRBV7-9 and TRBJ2-1, with 8 bases identical to TRBD2. The CDR3 totals 14 residues. The junction had 9 bases not matched to a gene; V was cut back by 5 bases and J by 9 bases. Germline CDR1 SEHNR, CDR2 FQNEAQ (reference sequence). The CDR3 region has the DNA TGTGCCAGCAGCCCCCCGGGACTAGAATTTGAGCAGTTCTTC. It yields the protein CASSPPGLEFEQFF. Filled out from reference TRBV7-9 and TRBJ2-1, the complete variable domain reads DTGVSQNPRHKITKRGQNVTFRCDPISEHNRLYWYRQTLGQGPEFLTYFQNEAQLEKSRLLSDRFSAERPKGSFSTLEIQRTEQGDSAMYLCASSPPGLEFEQFFGPGTRLTVL.

The genes are TRBV7-8 and TRBJ1-4; D unresolved. Germline V lookup: CDR1 SGHVS, CDR2 FQNEAQ. The CDR3 is made up of 15 amino acids. V lost 5 bases and J 4 bases, leaving 14 bases between the germline ends. The CDR3 loop is CASSPRLRGNEKLFF. CDR3 nucleotides: TGTGCCAGCAGCCCCCGGCTCCGGGGTAATGAAAAACTGTTTTTT.

The chain joins TRBV6-5 to TRBJ1-2; TRBD1 matches at 8 bases. This CDR3 has 13 residues. Germline values: CDR1 MNHEY, CDR2 SVGAGI. The ends lost 5 bases at V and 10 bases at J; junction bases unmatched: 9. The chain's CDR3 is CASSPTTGGAYTF. DNA for the CDR3: TGTGCCAGCAGTCCTACTACAGGGGGTGCCTACACCTTC.

This chain connects TRBV6-6 to TRBJ2-3, with D unclear. Germline CDR1 and CDR2: MNHNY and SVGAGI (reference sequence). The CDR3 contains 13 residues. The ends were cut back, 2 bases at V and 2 bases at J, with 5 bases in the middle. The CDR3 spells CASSYRDTDTQYF. CDR3 DNA: TGTGCCAGCAGTTACCGAGACACAGATACGCAGTATTTT.

The chain combines TRBV11-2 with TRBJ1-1, with a possible D match to TRBD1 (5 bases). Germline V gene data show CDR1 as SGHAT and CDR2 as FQNNGV. V was clipped by 2 bases and J by 1 base, with 8 bases between them. CDR3 size: 14 residues. This CDR3 reads CASSLTGGNTEAFF. DNA for the CDR3: TGTGCCAGCAGCTTAACCGGGGGGAACACTGAAGCTTTCTTT.

The chain couples TRBV6-6 to TRBJ1-4, with D hard to call. Per germline, CDR1 MNHNY and CDR2 SVGAGI (reference sequence). The CDR3 contains 14 residues. Trimming removed 7 bases from V and 7 bases from J, with 16 bases in between. The CDR3 DNA reads TGTGCCAGCACAAAGACGGGGTTGAGTGAAAAACTGTTTTTT. Translating gives CASTKTGLSEKLFF.

This sequence joins TRBV11-2 and TRBJ2-2, with a weak D call TRBD1 (6 bases). The ends were cut back, 1 base at V and 2 bases at J, with 17 bases in the middle. This CDR3 comprises 18 residues. CDR1 and CDR2 (germline): SGHAT, FQNNGV. The CDR3 is CASSLGFSWTDNTGELFF. Written as DNA, the CDR3 is TGTGCCAGCAGCTTAGGTTTCAGTTGGACAGATAACACCGGGGAGCTGTTTTTT. Supplemented by reference TRBV11-2 and TRBJ2-2, the full variable domain reads EAGVAQSPRYKIIEKRQSVAFWCNPISGHATLYWYQQILGQGPKLLIQFQNNGVVDDSQLPKDRFSAERLKGVDSTLKIQPAKLEDSAVYLCASSLGFSWTDNTGELFFGEGSRLTVL.